This section outlines one TCR beta chain sequence together with its context. This CDR3 has 14 residues. V lost 5 bases and J lost 4, with 13 bases in between. Germline-derived CDR1 and CDR2 are MNHEY and SMNVEV (reference sequence). The sample originates from a study of blood T cell repertoires in COVID-19. Study context: Acute and convalescent COVID-19 samples came from the United States, Italy and Spain. From T cells, B-cell-depleted T cells, or PBMCs came the material, which was cDNA or gDNA.

Assay used: immunoSEQ multiplex PCR; TCRdb lists only in-frame clones, some missing. The sample consists of approximately 350,000 clones, about 83% of them appearing once. The chain combines TRBV27 with TRBJ2-3; D might be TRBD2 (6 bases). Sequenced material: peripheral blood. The TCR sequence derives from a man aged 25-45 years with active or convalescent COVID-19. CDR3 sequence reads: CASSERERADTQYF. In DNA, the CDR3 is TGTGCCAGCAGTGAACGGGAGAGGGCAGATACGCAGTATTTT.